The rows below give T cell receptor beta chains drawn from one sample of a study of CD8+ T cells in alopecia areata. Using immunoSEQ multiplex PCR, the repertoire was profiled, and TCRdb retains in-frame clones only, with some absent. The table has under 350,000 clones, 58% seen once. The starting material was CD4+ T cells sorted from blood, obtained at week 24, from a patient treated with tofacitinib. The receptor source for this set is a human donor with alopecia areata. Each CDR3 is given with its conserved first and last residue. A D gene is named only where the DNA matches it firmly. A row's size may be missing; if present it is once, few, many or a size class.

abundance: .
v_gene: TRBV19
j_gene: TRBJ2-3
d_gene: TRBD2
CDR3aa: CASSYRTSQDTQYF
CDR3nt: TGTGCCAGTAGCTACCGGACTAGTCAGGATACGCAGTATTTT

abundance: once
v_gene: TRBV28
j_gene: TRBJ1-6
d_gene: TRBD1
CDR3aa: CASSLGQGNSPLHF
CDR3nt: TGTGCCAGCAGTCTGGGACAGGGGAATTCACCCCTCCACTTT

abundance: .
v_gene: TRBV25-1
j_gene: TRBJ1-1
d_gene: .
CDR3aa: CASSEYNSMNTEAFF
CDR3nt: TGTGCCAGCAGTGAATATAACAGCATGAACACTGAAGCTTTCTTT

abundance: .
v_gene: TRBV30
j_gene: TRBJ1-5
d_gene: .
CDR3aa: CAWSVPDRLEQPQHF
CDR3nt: TGTGCCTGGAGTGTACCAGACAGGCTGGAACAGCCCCAGCATTTT

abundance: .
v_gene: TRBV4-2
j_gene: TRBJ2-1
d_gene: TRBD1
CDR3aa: CASSQVTGGTYEQFF
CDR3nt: TGTGCCAGCAGCCAAGTGACAGGGGGCACTTATGAGCAGTTCTTC

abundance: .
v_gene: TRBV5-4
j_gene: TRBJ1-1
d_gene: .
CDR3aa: CASSLPGQANTEAFF
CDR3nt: TGTGCCAGCAGCTTACCCGGGCAGGCGAACACTGAAGCTTTCTTT

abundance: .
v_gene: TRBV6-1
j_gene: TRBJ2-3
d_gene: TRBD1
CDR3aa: CASSQPGQGADTQYF
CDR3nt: TGTGCCAGCAGCCAACCGGGACAGGGAGCAGATACGCAGTATTTT

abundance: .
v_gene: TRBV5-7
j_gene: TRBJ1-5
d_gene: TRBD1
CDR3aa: CASSRTGCTDNQPQHF
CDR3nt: TGTGCCAGCAGCAGGACAGGTTGTACGGACAATCAGCCCCAGCATTTT

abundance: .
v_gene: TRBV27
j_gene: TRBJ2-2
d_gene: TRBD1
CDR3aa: CASSKAGTGEAGELFF
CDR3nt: TGTGCCAGCAGTAAAGCCGGGACAGGGGAGGCCGGGGAGCTGTTTTTT

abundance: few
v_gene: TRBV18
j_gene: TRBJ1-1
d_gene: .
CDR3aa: CASSPGGSDTEAFF
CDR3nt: TGTGCCAGCTCACCAGGGGGGTCGGACACTGAAGCTTTCTTT

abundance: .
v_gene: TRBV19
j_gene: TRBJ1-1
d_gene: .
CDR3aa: CASSRSREANTEAFF
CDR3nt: TGTGCCAGTAGTAGGAGTCGGGAGGCGAACACTGAAGCTTTCTTT

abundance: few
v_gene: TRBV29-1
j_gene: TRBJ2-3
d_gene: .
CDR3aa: CSVEKYVSTDTQYF
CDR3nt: TGCAGCGTTGAAAAATACGTTAGCACAGATACGCAGTATTTT